This TCR beta chain was sequenced for a study of cytomegalovirus exposure and HLA in healthy donors. Study-wide points: According to a later analysis, TCR clusters from the first cohort tended to co-occur in the 100 to 150 validation repertoires.

The repertoire was sequenced with immunoSEQ multiplex PCR; TCRdb's copy has only in-frame clones and lacks some. There are over 150,000 clones in the sample; roughly 85% occur only once, and 15% to 20% lies in the top ten. Turning to this clone: Its antigen is unknown.

Sequenced sample: PBMCs. The TCR sequence derives from a young man in good health and CMV-seropositive.

CDR3 in amino acids: CAWGTVGETQYF. The CDR3 DNA follows: TGTGCCTGGGGGACAGTGGGAGAGACCCAGTACTTC. The chain has TRBV30 and TRBJ2-5, with TRBD1 matching over 7 bases. Trimming took 5 bases from V and 4 from J; bases not matched to a gene: 4. The CDR3 is 12 amino acids. Germline CDR1 GTSNPN, CDR2 SVGIG (reference sequence). Full variable domain (rest looked up from reference TRBV30 and TRBJ2-5): SQTIHQWPATLVQPVGSPLSLECTVEGTSNPNLYWYRQAAGRGLQLLFYSVGIGQISSEVPQNLSASRPQDRQFILSSKKLLLSDSGFYLCAWGTVGETQYFGPGTRLLVL.